This T cell receptor (beta chain) was captured in a study of human T cells and chemical hapten exposure. Study-wide results and caveats: After DPC sensitization, TCRs above 1 in 1000 frequency showed no change. There was alopecia in the donors, so their immune response may differ from that of healthy people.

Documented time point: patch test 3, about 24 weeks after DPC sensitization. Treatment here: therapeutic diphenylcyclopropenone sensitization with weekly scalp DPC. Donors, patients with alopecia ranging from 18 to 70 years old and judged suitable for DPC, provided samples. Germline values: CDR1 DFQATT, CDR2 SNEGSKA (reference sequence). The CDR3 totals 15 residues. The V segment lost 3 bases and the J segment 2 bases; nucleotides outside the gene matches: 3. In the library, unique molecular identifiers were attached to individual cDNA molecules. Each CDR3 protein gets one entry after TCRdb re-called the RACE reads with MiXCR. The sample holds about 30,000 distinct CDR3 sequences, around 6% seen once. This clonotype rates as medium-sized (0.01 to 0.1%). Its antigen is still unknown.

The V call is TRBV20-1, the J call TRBJ2-2; 10 positions agree with TRBD2. The input for sequencing was whole blood, taken in connection with sensitization to the hapten diphenylcyclopropenone (DPC). The TCR sequence derives from a man aged 25 to 40 with alopecia areata. Some clones in this sample may be carry-over from other donors' samples. The CDR3 is CSARERGGNTGELFF. CDR3 sequence (DNA): TGCAGTGCTAGGGAGCGGGGGGGCAACACCGGGGAGCTGTTTTTT.